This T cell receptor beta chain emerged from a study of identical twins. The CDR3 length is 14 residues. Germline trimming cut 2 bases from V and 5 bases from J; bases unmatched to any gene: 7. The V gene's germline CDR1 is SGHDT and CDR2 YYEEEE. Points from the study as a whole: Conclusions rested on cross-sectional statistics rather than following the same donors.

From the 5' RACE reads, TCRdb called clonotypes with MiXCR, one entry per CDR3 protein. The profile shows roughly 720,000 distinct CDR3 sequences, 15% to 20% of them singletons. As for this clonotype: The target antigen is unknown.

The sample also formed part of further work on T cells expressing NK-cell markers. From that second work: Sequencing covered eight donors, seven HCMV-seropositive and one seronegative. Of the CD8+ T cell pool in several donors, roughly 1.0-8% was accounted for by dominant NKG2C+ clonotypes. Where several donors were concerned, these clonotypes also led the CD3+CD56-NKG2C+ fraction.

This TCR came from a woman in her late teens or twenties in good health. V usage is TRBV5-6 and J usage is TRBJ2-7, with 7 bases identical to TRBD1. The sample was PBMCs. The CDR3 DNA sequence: TGTGCCAGCAGCTTCCTGGGACAGTCCCACGAGCAGTACTTC. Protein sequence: CASSFLGQSHEQYF.